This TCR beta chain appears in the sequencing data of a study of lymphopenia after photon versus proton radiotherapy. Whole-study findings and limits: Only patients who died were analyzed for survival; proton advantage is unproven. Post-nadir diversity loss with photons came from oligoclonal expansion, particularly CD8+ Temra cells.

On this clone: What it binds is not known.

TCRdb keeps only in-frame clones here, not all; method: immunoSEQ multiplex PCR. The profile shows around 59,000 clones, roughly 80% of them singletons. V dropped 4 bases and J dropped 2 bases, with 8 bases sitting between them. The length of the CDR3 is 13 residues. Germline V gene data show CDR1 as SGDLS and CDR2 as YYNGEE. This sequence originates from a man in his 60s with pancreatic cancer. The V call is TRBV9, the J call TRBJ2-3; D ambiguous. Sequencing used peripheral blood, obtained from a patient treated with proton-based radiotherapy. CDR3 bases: TGTGCCAGCAGCCGCACTACCACAGATACGCAGTATTTT. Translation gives CASSRTTTDTQYF.